This TCR beta chain was captured in a study of blood T cell repertoires in COVID-19. On the study more broadly: PBMCs, B-cell-depleted T cells, or T cells were the source of the cDNA or gDNA that made up the material.

This clone was counted only a few times. Germline assignment: CDR1 KGHSY and CDR2 FQNENV. The CDR3 is made up of 15 amino acids. With V trimmed by 2 bases and J by 4 bases, 8 bases remained unmatched. The table came from immunoSEQ multiplex PCR; TCRdb's copy has only in-frame clones and leaves some out. Of roughly 120,000 clones listed, over 75% were seen once; the top ten hold around 1.5%. The sample consisted of peripheral blood. The chain carries TRBV16 and TRBJ2-7; 7 bases map to TRBD1. The sequence was collected from a middle-aged man with acute or convalescent COVID-19. As DNA, the CDR3 is TGTGCCAGCAGCCAAGGTGGGACAGAGACTTACGAGCAGTACTTC. Its protein is CASSQGGTETYEQYF.